This record concerns one T cell receptor beta chain sequence. Generated by immunoSEQ multiplex PCR, the TCRdb table keeps only in-frame clones and is missing some. The sample lists 15,000 to 20,000 clones; 88% were seen once. CDR1 and CDR2 (germline): SEHNR, FQNEAQ (reference sequence). This CDR3 contains 15 residues. V dropped 3 bases and J dropped 9 bases, with 18 bases sitting between them. This sample was taken from a study of T cell changes during pregnancy in multiple sclerosis. The sample here was CD8+ T cells from peripheral blood mononuclear cells, taken after pregnancy. This chain joins TRBV7-9 and TRBJ2-1, with D perhaps matching TRBD2 (6 bases). This clonotype originated in a female donor in good health, enrolled as a control in a pregnancy study. The CDR3 is CASSFRGSSALEQFF. The DNA of the CDR3 is TGTGCCAGCAGCTTTCGGGGGTCCTCGGCGCTTGAGCAGTTCTTC.